These 26 T cell receptor beta chains came from one sample sequenced in a study of identical twins. Each CDR3 protein gets one entry after TCRdb re-called the 5' RACE reads with MiXCR. This sample yields around 690,000 distinct CDR3 sequences, of which 21% are seen a single time; about 4.5% belongs to the top ten. The data also belong to a second study, concerning T cells expressing NK-cell markers.

The sequenced sample was PBMCs. Receptor source: a woman aged 18-29 years in good health.

The genes are TRBV10-3 and TRBJ2-1; D tentatively fits TRBD1 or TRBD2 (7 bases each). The CDR3 consists of 15 residues. V was trimmed by 10 bases and J by 10 bases, leaving 26 bases between them. Germline V gene sequence: CDR1 ENHRY, CDR2 SYGVKD. CDR3 sequence reads: CATVPSPTGEGEQFF. In DNA form, the CDR3 reads TGTGCCACCGTACCCTCACCCACAGGGGAGGGCGAGCAGTTCTTC.

The table lists this clonotype with a few counts. This chain connects TRBV20-1 to TRBJ1-2; the match to TRBD1 covers 7 bases. After removal of 6 bases from V and 8 bases from J, the junction contained 9 bases not matched to a gene. Germline V gene sequence: CDR1 DFQATT, CDR2 SNEGSKA (reference sequence). The CDR3 covers 12 residues. This CDR3 is CSAARQGQGYTF. CDR3 bases: TGCAGTGCCGCTAGACAGGGCCAGGGCTACACCTTC.

This clonotype has a handful of counts. The chain employs TRBV11-2 and TRBJ2-5; D is ambiguous. Trimming shortened V by 0 bases and J by 7 bases, and 12 bases separated the two germline ends. Germline-derived CDR1 and CDR2 are SGHAT and FQNNGV. CDR3 size: 14 residues. CDR3 sequence reads: CASSLEGKSGTQYF. CDR3 bases: TGTGCCAGCAGCTTAGAGGGAAAGTCGGGGACCCAGTACTTC.

The DNA for the CDR3 is TGTGCCAGTGCCAGGGGGCTAGCAGGCGAGCAGTACTTC. It encodes CASARGLAGEQYF. The chain uses TRBV6-1 and TRBJ2-7, with 8 bases lining up with TRBD1. This CDR3 region has 13 residues. Germline V lookup: CDR1 MNHNS, CDR2 SASEGT. The ends lost 9 bases at V and 6 bases at J; junction bases unmatched: 10.

The sample holds many counts of this clonotype. Here the CDR3 reads CASSEQQGDTQYF. The CDR3 DNA reads TGCGCCAGCAGTGAGCAACAGGGGGATACGCAGTATTTT. The rearrangement links TRBV10-2 to TRBJ2-3, with 7 positions matching TRBD1. CDR3 length: 13 amino acids. V lost 2 bases to trimming and J lost 6 bases; unmatched junction nucleotides: 2. Germline V lookup: CDR1 WSHSY, CDR2 SAAADI.

The table lists this clonotype with a few counts. This chain uses TRBV20-1 with TRBJ2-7, with 14 nucleotides matching TRBD2. CDR1 is DFQATT and CDR2 is SNEGSKA in the germline V gene (reference sequence). The CDR3 runs to 13 residues. V lost 6 bases to trimming and J lost 6 bases; unmatched junction nucleotides: 4. CDR3 protein: CSAGLAGGSEQYF. The CDR3 coding sequence is TGCAGTGCCGGACTAGCGGGGGGATCCGAGCAGTACTTC.

This clonotype was recorded at least ten times. This chain connects TRBV29-1 to TRBJ1-1; the D is unclear. Germline V gene lookup returns CDR1 SQVTM and CDR2 ANQGSEA. This CDR3 is built from 12 residues. The germline V and J ends were trimmed by 6 bases and 2 bases, with 10 bases remaining between them. CDR3 bases: TGCAGCGTCCAACAGATAAACACTGAAGCTTTCTTT. Translation gives CSVQQINTEAFF.

This clonotype was seen only a few times. In DNA, the CDR3 is TGCAGTGCTAGAGATTTGGCCGGGAGGTTCACAGATACGCAGTATTTT. Translating it yields CSARDLAGRFTDTQYF. The gene calls are TRBV20-1 and TRBJ2-3; 7 bases line up with TRBD2. Germline V gene sequence: CDR1 DFQATT, CDR2 SNEGSKA (reference sequence). The CDR3 has 16 residues. J lost 2 bases, V lost 0 bases, and 8 bases had no gene match.

CDR3 sequence reads: CASSRSENYEQYF. For the CDR3, the DNA is TGTGCCAGCTCACGGTCCGAGAACTACGAGCAGTACTTC. The chain couples TRBV18 to TRBJ2-7; D is unresolved. The CDR3 consists of 13 residues. From germline, CDR1 is KGHSH and CDR2 LQKENI. V dropped 4 bases and J dropped 3 bases, with 10 bases sitting between them.

This clonotype has more than one count but fewer than ten. The V gene is TRBV14, the J gene TRBJ2-5, with D perhaps TRBD1 or TRBD2 (6 bases each). Per the germline V gene, CDR1 is SGHDN and CDR2 is FVKESK. The CDR3 has 15 residues. V dropped 0 bases and J dropped 6 bases, with 14 bases sitting between them. The CDR3 sequence is CASSQDYGGTQTQYF. The CDR3 DNA reads as TGTGCCAGCAGCCAAGATTATGGAGGGACACAGACCCAGTACTTC. The full variable domain, its missing parts supplied by reference TRBV14 and TRBJ2-5, is EAGVTQFPSHSVIEKGQTVTLRCDPISGHDNLYWYRRVMGKEIKFLLHFVKESKQDESGMPNNRFLAERTGGTYSTLKVQPAELEDSGVYFCASSQDYGGTQTQYFGPGTRLLVL.

The chain is built from TRBV19 and TRBJ2-7, with TRBD2 identical over 8 bases. CDR1 is LNHDA, CDR2 SQIVND, per germline (reference sequence). V was clipped by 9 bases and J by 0 bases; unmatched bases: 13. The CDR3 loop spans 16 amino acids. The CDR3 loop reads CASKGGAGASSYEQYF. CDR3 DNA: TGTGCCAGCAAAGGGGGAGCGGGAGCGAGCTCCTACGAGCAGTACTTC. Full variable domain (rest looked up from reference TRBV19 and TRBJ2-7): DGGITQSPKYLFRKEGQNVTLSCEQNLNHDAMYWYRQDPGQGLRLIYYSQIVNDFQKGDIAEGYSVSREKKESFPLTVTSAQKNPTAFYLCASKGGAGASSYEQYFGPGTRLTVT.

The rearrangement uses TRBV10-1 and TRBJ2-1, with 7 bases matching TRBD1. Trimming cost V 6 bases and J 12 bases; bases outside gene matches: 11. Germline CDR1 reads WNHNN; CDR2 reads SYGVQD (reference sequence). This CDR3 contains 13 residues. For the CDR3, the DNA is TGCGCCAGCAGACCCGACAGGGTAGGGTCGCAGTTCTTC. Protein product: CASRPDRVGSQFF.

This clonotype was seen a few times. The V gene is TRBV9, the J gene TRBJ2-3; TRBD2 aligns across 10 bases. Germline trimming cut 0 bases from V and 5 bases from J; bases unmatched to any gene: 0. The CDR3 is made up of 14 amino acids. Germline V gene lookup returns CDR1 SGDLS and CDR2 YYNGEE. CDR3 protein: CASSVGLAGDTQYF. CDR3 nucleotide sequence: TGTGCCAGCAGCGTAGGACTAGCGGGAGATACGCAGTATTTT. Based on the CDR3 plus reference TRBV9 and TRBJ2-3, the full variable domain is DSGVTQTPKHLITATGQRVTLRCSPRSGDLSVYWYQQSLDQGLQFLIQYYNGEERAKGNILERFSAQQFPDLHSELNLSSLELGDSALYFCASSVGLAGDTQYFGPGTRLTVL.

CDR3 region: CASSLDDRLAVETQYF. CDR3 nucleotides: TGTGCCAGCAGCTTGGACGACCGACTAGCTGTGGAGACCCAGTACTTC. The chain has TRBV7-6 and TRBJ2-5; 7 bases are a match to TRBD2. The CDR3 has 16 amino acids. Unmatched junction bases numbered 12, after V lost 3 bases and J lost 5 bases. The germline V gene encodes CDR1 SGHVS and CDR2 FNYEAQ.

J is TRBJ2-2 and V is TRBV11-2; 8 positions match TRBD2. Trimming at V came to 7 bases and at J to 4 bases, leaving 5 bases not matched to a gene. This CDR3 is built from 14 residues. CDR1 is SGHAT, CDR2 FQNNGV, per germline. The CDR3 loop is CASKSGRSTGELFF. The CDR3 DNA is TGTGCCAGCAAAAGCGGGAGAAGCACCGGGGAGCTGTTTTTT.

The table lists this clonotype with a few counts. This rearrangement joins TRBV12-3 or TRBV12-4 to TRBJ1-2; 9 positions agree with TRBD1. Trimming removed 5 bases from V and 7 bases from J; junction bases left unmatched: 11. The CDR3 length is 15 residues. The CDR3 nucleotides read TGTGCCAGCAGTACTCCGGACAGGGGAGTTCGTGGCTACACCTTC. This encodes CASSTPDRGVRGYTF.

The V gene is TRBV2, the J gene TRBJ1-5, with no clear D. Trimming cost V 4 bases and J 0 bases, with 7 bases left between them. This CDR3 has 14 amino acids. CDR1 is SNHLY and CDR2 is FYNNEI in the germline V gene. The CDR3 DNA is TGTGCCAGCAGTGCCTGGGTTAGCAATCAGCCCCAGCATTTT. Amino acids: CASSAWVSNQPQHF.

This chain connects TRBV6-5 to TRBJ2-2; perhaps TRBD1 as D (5 bases). The germline CDR1 and CDR2 sequences are MNHEY and SVGAGI. The CDR3 loop spans 16 amino acids. V lost 4 bases, J lost 6 bases, and 18 bases lay in between. CDR3 sequence (DNA): TGTGCCAGCAGTTCCCGTCCGGCAGGGTCCCCCGGGGAGCTGTTTTTT. Its protein product is CASSSRPAGSPGELFF.

This chain links TRBV7-8 with TRBJ2-3; 9 bases map to TRBD2. The ends lost 1 base at V and 4 bases at J; junction bases unmatched: 6. CDR1 is SGHVS and CDR2 is FQNEAQ in the germline V gene. This CDR3 spans 16 amino acids. The CDR3 is CASSLVPSGAADTQYF. CDR3 DNA: TGTGCCAGCAGCTTAGTCCCTAGCGGGGCTGCAGATACGCAGTATTTT.

The sample holds one count of this clonotype. V and J are TRBV5-1 and TRBJ1-5; 9 nucleotides agree with TRBD1. From germline, CDR1 is SGHRS and CDR2 YFSETQ. This CDR3 is built from 13 residues. V shed 4 bases and J 9 bases; nucleotides not matched to a gene: 5. The chain's CDR3 is CASSMDRGAPQHF. In DNA, the CDR3 is TGCGCCAGCAGCATGGACAGGGGCGCGCCCCAGCATTTT.

V is TRBV9 and J is TRBJ2-3; weak D call: TRBD2 (6 bases). This CDR3 has 14 amino acids. Germline V gene lookup returns CDR1 SGDLS and CDR2 YYNGEE. Deletions cut 3 bases from V and 2 bases from J, with 10 bases between. The CDR3 loop is CASSESDYTDTQYF. For the CDR3, the DNA is TGTGCCAGCAGCGAATCGGACTACACAGATACGCAGTATTTT.

This clonotype was observed a few times. The genes are TRBV20-1 and TRBJ1-6; TRBD1 is a possible D gene (6 bases). Germline V gives CDR1 DFQATT, CDR2 SNEGSKA (reference sequence). V gave up 4 bases and J gave up 7 bases, with 17 bases separating them. This CDR3 is 15 amino acids long. The CDR3 sequence: CSANEGTPRNSPLHF. CDR3 sequence (DNA): TGCAGTGCTAATGAGGGGACACCCAGGAATTCACCCCTCCACTTT.

The chain links TRBV6-1 to TRBJ1-1; 10 bases align to TRBD1. V was pared by 6 bases and J by 10 bases, with 11 bases of the junction left unmatched. The V gene's germline CDR1 is MNHNS and CDR2 SASEGT. The CDR3 is 14 amino acids. The CDR3 DNA reads as TGTGCCAGCAGCTGCGGACAGGGGGTATGTGGAGCTTTCTTT. Amino acids: CASSCGQGVCGAFF.

This clonotype was detected a few times. The J gene is TRBJ1-2, the V gene TRBV12-3 or TRBV12-4; 9 bases are shared with TRBD1. The CDR3 loop spans 14 amino acids. The V and J ends lost 4 bases and 8 bases, in that order; junction bases with no gene match: 8. CDR3 loop: CASSSLDRGSGYTF. The CDR3 nucleotides are TGTGCCAGCAGTTCGCTGGACAGGGGTTCAGGCTACACCTTC.

The chain is built from TRBV14 and TRBJ1-1; D gene uncertain. Trimming pared 4 bases from V and 0 bases from J, leaving 9 bases between. Germline V gives CDR1 SGHDN, CDR2 FVKESK. This CDR3 spans 14 amino acids. Written as DNA, the CDR3 is TGTGCCAGCAGCCTCTCCAGCATGAACACTGAAGCTTTCTTT. Protein: CASSLSSMNTEAFF.

This chain connects TRBV19 to TRBJ2-3; TRBD2 might be the D (5 bases). The germline V gene encodes CDR1 LNHDA and CDR2 SQIVND (reference sequence). This CDR3 is built from 15 residues. With 5 bases removed from V and 2 bases from J, the gap between germline ends came to 14 bases. DNA for the CDR3: TGTGCCAGTAGTGGGTCCGAGCGGCTCACAGATACGCAGTATTTT. This encodes CASSGSERLTDTQYF.